The clone carrying this T cell receptor beta chain was detected ten times or more. This entry comes from a study of T cells in Graves' hyperthyroidism and ophthalmopathy. Background on the study: Peripheral blood collection took place at initial diagnosis, before any treatment.

Patients aged 18 to 65 had newly diagnosed hyperthyroidism of under 2 months' duration. Not enrolled were patients with uncontrolled infection, other autoimmune disease, pregnancy or lactation. The authors took PBMCs from over 8.5 ml fresh peripheral blood. RNA transcripts gave rise to amplified TCR beta CDR3 regions. A set of HTBI primers served as the primers for a first-round RT-PCR of the TCR CDR3. From the multiplex PCR reads, TCRdb called clonotypes with MiXCR, one entry per CDR3 protein. The sample lists hundreds of thousands of distinct CDR3 sequences, roughly 14% seen once, with almost 6% in the top ten. Germline CDR1 reads DFQATT; CDR2 reads SNEGSKA (reference sequence). Losses at the gene ends were 0 bases for V and 6 bases for J; bases not matched to a gene: 4. CDR3 length equals 15 residues.

The chain combines TRBV20-1 with TRBJ2-1; 11 nucleotides line up with TRBD2. Sequences were obtained from blood. This receptor was taken from a woman between 25 and 40 years old with Graves' hyperthyroidism that later progressed to Graves' ophthalmopathy. The chain's CDR3 is CSARDQLAGVNEQFF. The DNA for the CDR3 is TGCAGTGCTAGAGATCAACTAGCGGGAGTCAATGAGCAGTTCTTC.